The text below deals with one TCR beta chain. Its antigen is not known. The V and J ends lost 6 bases and 1 base respectively, with 8 bases between them. CDR1 and CDR2 (germline): MNHNS, SASEGT. The CDR3 extends over 13 amino acids. This sample stems from a study of cytotoxic CD8 clonotypes in ibrutinib-treated CLL. Study background: Among patients, some 24 responded partially and 2 completely; around 15 then stayed remitted and 12 progressed after median about six years.

With sequencing, the targeted depth ranged from 1 in 200,000 to 1 in 1 million T cells. TCRdb's table, derived via immunoSEQ multiplex PCR, lists solely in-frame clones and lacks some. The sample consists of about 150,000 clones, about three quarters of them appearing once. Overall study findings and caveats: Patients showed higher baseline clonality than age-matched healthy donors, and it tracked circulating CD8+ T-cell counts. Public clonotypes were rare and shrank or held steady on treatment.

Here the sequenced sample was PBMCs, taken after 24 months of ibrutinib treatment. V usage is TRBV6-1 and J usage is TRBJ2-3; no clear D gene. The clonotype originates from a human donor with chronic lymphocytic leukemia. This CDR3 reads CASRSSGTDTQYF. As DNA, the CDR3 is TGTGCCAGCAGGTCTTCGGGCACAGATACGCAGTATTTT.